This T cell receptor (beta chain) originates from a study of quantifying T cell responses using KT2 cells. Study at large: RNA was reverse transcribed with TCR alpha and beta constant-region primers.

In regard to this clonotype: Antigen: not known.

A single-stranded UMI oligo with SP2 sequence was ligated to cDNA 3' ends. The first PCR ran roughly 4 cycles with an equimolar RC1.1 and RC1.2 beta primer mix. One entry per CDR3 protein results from TCRdb running MiXCR on the UMI-ligation and nested PCR reads. The sample shows over 35,000 distinct CDR3 sequences, about a sixth of them seen only once. Study outcomes and limitations: Input KT2 cell number predicted KT2 alpha and beta sequence counts linearly over several orders of magnitude.

CDR1 SQVTM and CDR2 ANQGSEA come from the germline V gene. CDR3 length: 15 amino acids. J gave up 1 base and V 4 bases, and 7 bases lay outside the gene matches. This receptor was taken from a human donor. The genes are TRBV29-1 and TRBJ2-1; 7 nucleotides align to TRBD2. Sequencing was carried out using PBMCs spiked with cells of the T cell clone KT2. For the CDR3, the DNA is TGCAGCGTTGTAGTTTGGGGGGGGTCCTACAATGAGCAGTTCTTC. Translation gives CSVVVWGGSYNEQFF.